The clone carrying this T cell receptor (beta chain) was recorded a few times. Antigen specificity is unknown. Germline CDR1 SGHTA, CDR2 FQGTGA. Trimming took 6 bases from V and 3 from J; bases not matched to a gene: 5. This CDR3 spans 15 amino acids. This sample stems from a study of post-analysis software for immune sequencing data. Study overall: Some patients lacked subtype; others had relapsing-remitting, secondary progressive or progressive-relapsing disease.

TCR beta cDNA libraries had unique molecular identifiers. When roughly 1 to 10 million T cells were used, they gave hundreds of thousands of cDNA molecules. TCRdb processed the PCR reads anew with MiXCR; each CDR3 protein has one entry. This table holds roughly 650,000 distinct CDR3 sequences, roughly three fifths found once. Regarding the study as a whole: Samples made in the same batch grouped tightly together by F measure. Among multiple sclerosis patients, normalized Chao1 diversity was significantly below that of controls. About 5 TRBV segments (TRBV5-6, TRBV5-1 and TRBV20-1 among them) occurred more frequently in patients than in controls.

Sequenced input: blood. This clonotype was sampled from a girl aged 2-10 years with multiple sclerosis. J is TRBJ2-5 and V is TRBV7-3; 12 bases match TRBD2. DNA of the CDR3: TGTGCCAGCAGGTCTAGCGGGAGGGCCGAAGAGACCCAGTACTTC. This gives the protein CASRSSGRAEETQYF.